This T cell receptor beta chain was identified during a study of blood T cell repertoires in COVID-19. The repertoire was sequenced with immunoSEQ multiplex PCR; TCRdb's copy has only in-frame clones and lacks some. This table holds approximately 150,000 clones, 75% to 90% found once. CDR1 MNHNY and CDR2 SVGAGI come from the germline V gene (reference sequence). The V gene end was trimmed by 7 bases and the J gene end by 4 bases; junction bases not matched to a gene: 8. The CDR3 is 14 residues long. This chain joins TRBV6-6 and TRBJ2-5; 8 bases align to TRBD1. Material for sequencing was peripheral blood. The source of this sequence is a human donor in a cohort sampled during active COVID-19. The CDR3 nucleotides are TGTGCCAGCATCGGACAGGGCTTTACAGAGACCCAGTACTTC. This encodes CASIGQGFTETQYF.